The rows below give T cell receptor beta chains drawn from one sample of a study of Graves' ophthalmopathy and Graves' hyperthyroidism. TCRdb passed the multiplex PCR reads through MiXCR, listing each CDR3 protein once. The data hold 660,000 or so distinct CDR3 sequences, with more than 40% observed a single time. Sequenced input: peripheral blood. The receptor set was obtained from an adult man with Graves' ophthalmopathy. Each CDR3 is given with its conserved first and last residue. Fields, in order: J gene, D gene, V gene, clone size, CDR3 DNA, CDR3 protein. The D gene is left open where the match is weak. For some rows the clone size is stated as once, few or many, or as a class when expanded; others skip it.

TRBJ1-1	.	TRBV15	.	TGTGCCACCAGCACCAAAGTTACACGGGACGGTGAAGCTTTCTTT	CATSTKVTRDGEAFF
TRBJ2-2	TRBD1	TRBV11-2	.	TGTGCCAGCGTCAGGGGGCCCGGGGAGCTGTTTTTT	CASVRGPGELFF
TRBJ1-1	.	TRBV10-3	many	TGTGCCATCAAAGGGGGAGCGGGCGTGAACACTGAAGCTTTCTTT	CAIKGGAGVNTEAFF
TRBJ1-1	TRBD1	TRBV6-2/TRBV6-3	once	TGTGCCAGCAGGCGACAGGGGAGCAGCACTGAAGCTTTCTTT	CASRRQGSSTEAFF
TRBJ2-5	TRBD2	TRBV5-4	.	TGTGCCAGCAGGAAGGGATTGACTAGCCAGGAGACCCAGTACTTC	CASRKGLTSQETQYF
TRBJ2-7	.	TRBV6-2/TRBV6-3	.	TGTGCCAGCAGCTTCCGCTCCGGGACACCATTCTACGAGCAGTACTTC	CASSFRSGTPFYEQYF
TRBJ1-1	.	TRBV2	.	TGTGCCAGCAGTTTAGCCTGGGGAGGGCTGAACACTGAAGCTTTCTTT	CASSLAWGGLNTEAFF
TRBJ2-7	.	TRBV10-3	.	TGTGCCAGCTCTACAGGGTTCGGGGGCGAGCAGTACTTC	CASSTGFGGEQYF
TRBJ2-5	.	TRBV7-3	.	TGTGCCAGCAGCCGAGGACTCGGCCCGGAAGAGACCCAGTACTTC	CASSRGLGPEETQYF
TRBJ1-6	.	TRBV7-9	many	TGTGCCAGCAGCTTAGGGGGGCAATCACCCCTCCACTTT	CASSLGGQSPLHF
TRBJ2-6	.	TRBV29-1	.	TGCAGCACCTGGGACTCTGGGGCCAACGTCCTGACTTTC	CSTWDSGANVLTF
TRBJ2-1	TRBD1	TRBV10-3	.	TGTGCCATCAGTGGGCCGACAGGGGCCTACAATGAGCAGTTCTTC	CAISGPTGAYNEQFF
TRBJ1-1	TRBD1	TRBV12-3/TRBV12-4	.	TGTGCCAGCAGCACGGACAGGGTGAGCACTGAAGCTTTCTTT	CASSTDRVSTEAFF
TRBJ1-1	TRBD1	TRBV20-1	.	TGCAGTGCTCCCCCGACTACAGGGGATCGCACTGAAGCTTTCTTT	CSAPPTTGDRTEAFF
TRBJ2-5	.	TRBV20-1	.	TGCAGTGCTAGGAGGACATTGCTCGAGACCCAGTACTTC	CSARRTLLETQYF
TRBJ2-7	TRBD1	TRBV15	.	TGTGCCACCAGCCTGGACAGGGGATACGAGCAGTACTTC	CATSLDRGYEQYF
TRBJ1-2	.	TRBV20-1	.	TGCAGTGCTTTTGGGGGGGGCCACACTAACTATGGCTACACCTTC	CSAFGGGHTNYGYTF
TRBJ2-5	.	TRBV13	many	TGTGCCAGCAGCCAAAACCAAGAGACCCAGTACTTC	CASSQNQETQYF
TRBJ1-6	.	TRBV20-1	many	TGCAGTGCTAGGGAGAGGGTGGAATCACCCCTCCACTTT	CSARERVESPLHF
TRBJ2-2	.	TRBV29-1	many	TGCAGCGTTGAAGACTGGATCACCGGGGAGCTGTTTTTT	CSVEDWITGELFF
TRBJ2-7	TRBD1	TRBV24-1	few	TGTGCCACGCGGCCGCTTCAGGGGTCAGGGGGATCCTACGAGCAGTACTTC	CATRPLQGSGGSYEQYF
TRBJ2-2	.	TRBV5-5	.	TGTGCCGCGGGCCACCGATCCCCGCGAGGCACCAGGGAGCTGTTTTTT	CAAGHRSPRGTRELFF
TRBJ2-2	TRBD2	TRBV5-1	.	TGCGCCAGCAGCTTATCCGGGACTAGCGATTACGGGGAGCTGTTTTTT	CASSLSGTSDYGELFF
TRBJ1-1	TRBD1	TRBV2	.	TGTGCCACCCACAGGGGGTTCAACACTGAAGCTTTCTTT	CATHRGFNTEAFF
TRBJ2-7	TRBD1	TRBV7-8	few	TGTGCCAGCAGCCTAGGACAGGGGGACCACGAGCAGTACTTC	CASSLGQGDHEQYF
TRBJ1-3	.	TRBV7-2	few	TGTGCCAGCAGCTTAGCGGGGGCGCGTGGAAACACCATATATTTT	CASSLAGARGNTIYF
TRBJ2-3	TRBD1	TRBV24-1	.	TGTGCCAGCAGTACCCCCTGGGGACAGGGGTCAGATACGCAGTATTTT	CASSTPWGQGSDTQYF
TRBJ1-4	TRBD1	TRBV20-1	few	TGCAGTGCCCAGCCCCTTGGGACAGATAATGAAAAACTGTTTTTT	CSAQPLGTDNEKLFF
TRBJ2-7	.	TRBV7-9	.	TGTGCCAGCAGCTTAAGAGGGAATCGCGTCTACGGGCAGTACTTC	CASSLRGNRVYGQYF
TRBJ2-5	.	TRBV9	many	TGTGCCAGCAGCGTAGATAGTGTGGGAGAGACCCAGTACTTC	CASSVDSVGETQYF
TRBJ1-2	.	TRBV10-3	many	TGTGCCAGCAGTTACCCTGAGTTTCGCTACACCTTC	CASSYPEFRYTF
TRBJ1-2	.	TRBV29-1	.	TGCAGGATGCAGGAGATCTATGGCTACACCTTC	CRMQEIYGYTF
TRBJ2-1	.	TRBV20-1	.	TGCAGTGCTCATTCCAGGGGACACAATGAGCAGTTCTTC	CSAHSRGHNEQFF
TRBJ2-7	.	TRBV2	many	TGTGCCAGCACGCCGGCAGCTTTCCCGCACGAGCAGTACTTC	CASTPAAFPHEQYF
TRBJ2-7	.	TRBV3-1	many	TGTGCCAGCAGCCATCGGACAGTAGTACGCGAGCAGTACTTC	CASSHRTVVREQYF
TRBJ2-7	TRBD2	TRBV29-1	.	TGCAGCGTTGGAGAGACAGGTATACGCGGGACTAGCGCTTACGAGCAGTACTTC	CSVGETGIRGTSAYEQYF
TRBJ2-7	TRBD2	TRBV7-8	many	TGTGCCAGCACCCTCGGACTAGTAACCCACGAGCAGTACTTC	CASTLGLVTHEQYF
TRBJ2-5	.	TRBV4-1	many	TGCGCCAGCAGCCAACCGGACAGACAAGAGACCCAGTACTTC	CASSQPDRQETQYF
TRBJ2-5	.	TRBV18	.	TGTGCCAGCTCACCAAATCGCGGACAACAAGAGACCCAGTACTTC	CASSPNRGQQETQYF
TRBJ2-7	.	TRBV6-6	many	TGTGCCAGCAGGAGTGGGGGCGATATCTACGAGCAGTACTTC	CASRSGGDIYEQYF
TRBJ2-6	.	TRBV25-1	once	TGTGCCAGCTCACCCTTCAAGGGTGGTGGGGCCAACGTCCTGACTTTC	CASSPFKGGGANVLTF
TRBJ1-4	.	TRBV30	.	TGTGCCTGGAGTGTACAGGGTGCAACTAATGAAAAACTGTTTTTT	CAWSVQGATNEKLFF
TRBJ1-4	.	TRBV9	many	TGTGCCAGCAGCGTTGAAGACAGCACAATGGAAAAACTGTTTTTT	CASSVEDSTMEKLFF
TRBJ1-5	.	TRBV15	.	TGTGCCACCAGCAGAGATTGGGGCAGGACGGGTGATCAGCCCCAGCACTTT	CATSRDWGRTGDQPQHF
TRBJ2-5	.	TRBV10-3	many	TGTGCCATCAGTGACAGCTACCAAGAGACCCAGTACTTC	CAISDSYQETQYF
TRBJ2-5	.	TRBV29-1	once	TGCAGCTTAGCCGGTTTGAGCAAGACCCAGTACTTC	CSLAGLSKTQYF
TRBJ2-7	TRBD2	TRBV5-1	many	TGCGCCAGCAGCCTGGCGGGAGATCACTACGAGCAGTACTTC	CASSLAGDHYEQYF
TRBJ1-1	.	TRBV5-8	few	TGTGCCAGCACACCCCCCGGAGCGAACACTGAAGCTTTCTTT	CASTPPGANTEAFF
TRBJ1-4	TRBD1	TRBV15	.	TGTGCCACCAGCAGGACAGGGGAAGGTGAAAAACTGTTTTTT	CATSRTGEGEKLFF